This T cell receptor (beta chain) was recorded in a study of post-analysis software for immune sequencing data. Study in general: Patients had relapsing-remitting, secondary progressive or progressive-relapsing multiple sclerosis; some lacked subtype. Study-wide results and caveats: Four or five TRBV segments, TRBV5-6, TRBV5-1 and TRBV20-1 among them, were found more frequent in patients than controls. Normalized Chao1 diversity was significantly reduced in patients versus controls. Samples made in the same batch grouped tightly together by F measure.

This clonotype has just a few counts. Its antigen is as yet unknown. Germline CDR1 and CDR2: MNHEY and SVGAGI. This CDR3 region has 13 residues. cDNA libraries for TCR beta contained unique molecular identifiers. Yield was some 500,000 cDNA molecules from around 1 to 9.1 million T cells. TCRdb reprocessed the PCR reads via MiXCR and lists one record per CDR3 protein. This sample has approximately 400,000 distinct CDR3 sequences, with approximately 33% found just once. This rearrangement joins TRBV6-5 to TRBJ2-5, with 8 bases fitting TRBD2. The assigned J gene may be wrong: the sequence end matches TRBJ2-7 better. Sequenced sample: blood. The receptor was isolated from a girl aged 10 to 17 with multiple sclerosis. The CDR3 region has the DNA TGTGCCACCCTAGCGGGCCCGGGGTACGAGCAGTACTTC. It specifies CATLAGPGYEQYF.